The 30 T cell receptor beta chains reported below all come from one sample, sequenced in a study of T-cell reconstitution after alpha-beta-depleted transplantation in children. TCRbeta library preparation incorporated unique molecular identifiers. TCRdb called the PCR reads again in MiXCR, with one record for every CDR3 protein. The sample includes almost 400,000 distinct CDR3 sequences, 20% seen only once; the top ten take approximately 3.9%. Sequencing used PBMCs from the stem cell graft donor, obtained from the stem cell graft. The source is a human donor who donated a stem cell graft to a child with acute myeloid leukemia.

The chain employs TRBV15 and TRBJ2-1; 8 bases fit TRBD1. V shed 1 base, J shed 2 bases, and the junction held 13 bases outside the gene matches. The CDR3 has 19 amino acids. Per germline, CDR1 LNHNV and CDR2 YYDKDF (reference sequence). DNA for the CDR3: TGTGCCACCAGCAGAGTGGGAGCAGGGGGCTTACCGCCCTACAATGAGCAGTTCTTC. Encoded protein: CATSRVGAGGLPPYNEQFF.

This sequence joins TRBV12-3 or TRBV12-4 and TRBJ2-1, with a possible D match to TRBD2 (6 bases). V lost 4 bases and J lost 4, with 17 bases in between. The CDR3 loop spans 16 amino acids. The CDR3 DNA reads TGTGCCAGCAGTTCTCGTAGCGGAGCGGAATACAATGAGCAGTTCTTC. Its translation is CASSSRSGAEYNEQFF.

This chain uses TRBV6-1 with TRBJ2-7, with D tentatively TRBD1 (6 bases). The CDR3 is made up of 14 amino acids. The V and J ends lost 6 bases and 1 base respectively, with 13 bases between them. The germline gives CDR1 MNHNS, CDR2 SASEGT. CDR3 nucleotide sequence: TGTGCCAGCAGGGCCCCACAGGGTTCCTACGAGCAGTACTTC. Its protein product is CASRAPQGSYEQYF.

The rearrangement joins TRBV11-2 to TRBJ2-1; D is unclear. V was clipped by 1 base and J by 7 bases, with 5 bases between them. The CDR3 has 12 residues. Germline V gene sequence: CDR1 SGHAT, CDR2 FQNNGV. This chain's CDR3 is CASSLGMNEQFF. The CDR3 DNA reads TGTGCCAGCAGCTTAGGGATGAATGAGCAGTTCTTC. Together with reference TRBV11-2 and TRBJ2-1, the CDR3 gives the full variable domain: EAGVAQSPRYKIIEKRQSVAFWCNPISGHATLYWYQQILGQGPKLLIQFQNNGVVDDSQLPKDRFSAERLKGVDSTLKIQPAKLEDSAVYLCASSLGMNEQFFGPGTRLTVL.

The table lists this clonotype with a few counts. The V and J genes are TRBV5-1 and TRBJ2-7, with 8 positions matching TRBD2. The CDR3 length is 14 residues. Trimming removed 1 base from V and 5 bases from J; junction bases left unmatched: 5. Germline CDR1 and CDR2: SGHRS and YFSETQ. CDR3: CASSLSGSLDEQYF. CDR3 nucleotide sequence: TGCGCCAGCAGCTTGAGCGGGAGCCTGGACGAGCAGTACTTC.

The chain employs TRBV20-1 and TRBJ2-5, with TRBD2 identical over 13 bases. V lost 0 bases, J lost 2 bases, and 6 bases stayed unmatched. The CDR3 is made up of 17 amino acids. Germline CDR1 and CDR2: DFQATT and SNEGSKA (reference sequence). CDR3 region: CSARDDGLAGVQETQYF. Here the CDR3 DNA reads TGCAGTGCTAGAGATGATGGACTAGCGGGAGTTCAAGAGACCCAGTACTTC.

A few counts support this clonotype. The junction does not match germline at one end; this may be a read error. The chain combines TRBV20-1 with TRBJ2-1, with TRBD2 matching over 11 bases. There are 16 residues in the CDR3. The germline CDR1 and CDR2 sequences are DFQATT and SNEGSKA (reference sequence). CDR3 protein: CSASGPSGRSFNEQFF. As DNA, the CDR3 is TGCAGTGCTAGTGGTCCTAGCGGGAGGTCCTTCAATGAGCAGTTCTTC.

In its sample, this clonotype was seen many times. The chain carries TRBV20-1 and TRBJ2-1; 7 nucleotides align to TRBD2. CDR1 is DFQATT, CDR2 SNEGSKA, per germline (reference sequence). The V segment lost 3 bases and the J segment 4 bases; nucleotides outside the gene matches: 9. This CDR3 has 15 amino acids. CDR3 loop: CSASDSGTIYNEQFF. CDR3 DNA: TGCAGTGCTAGTGATTCCGGGACTATTTACAATGAGCAGTTCTTC.

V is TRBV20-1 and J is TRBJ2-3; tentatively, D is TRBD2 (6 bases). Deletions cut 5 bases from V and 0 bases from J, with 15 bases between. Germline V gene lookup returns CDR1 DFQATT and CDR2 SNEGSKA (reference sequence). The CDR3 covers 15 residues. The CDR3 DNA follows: TGCAGTGCTGACACCGGGACTCGGAGCACAGATACGCAGTATTTT. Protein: CSADTGTRSTDTQYF.

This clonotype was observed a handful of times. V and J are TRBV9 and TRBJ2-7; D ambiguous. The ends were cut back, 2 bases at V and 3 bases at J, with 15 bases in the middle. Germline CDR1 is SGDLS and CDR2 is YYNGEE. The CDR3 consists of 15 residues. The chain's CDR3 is CASSVMAAPNYEQYF. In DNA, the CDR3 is TGTGCCAGCAGCGTTATGGCAGCCCCAAACTACGAGCAGTACTTC.

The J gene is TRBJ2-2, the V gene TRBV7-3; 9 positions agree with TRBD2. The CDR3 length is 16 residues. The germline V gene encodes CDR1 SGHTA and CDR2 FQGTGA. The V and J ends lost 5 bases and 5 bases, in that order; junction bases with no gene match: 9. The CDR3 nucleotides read TGTGCCAGCAGCCAAATGGCTAGCGGGGAAACCGGGGAGCTGTTTTTT. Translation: CASSQMASGETGELFF. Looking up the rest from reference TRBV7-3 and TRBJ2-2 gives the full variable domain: GAGVSQTPSNKVTEKGKYVELRCDPISGHTALYWYRQSLGQGPEFLIYFQGTGAADDSGLPNDRFFAVRPEGSVSTLKIQRTERGDSAVYLCASSQMASGETGELFFGEGSRLTVL.

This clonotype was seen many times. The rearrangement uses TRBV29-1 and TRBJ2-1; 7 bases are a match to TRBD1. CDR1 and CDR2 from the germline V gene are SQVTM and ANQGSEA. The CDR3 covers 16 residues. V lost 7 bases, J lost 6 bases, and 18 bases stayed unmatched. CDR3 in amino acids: CSAGMTGTPGGNEQFF. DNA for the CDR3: TGCAGCGCCGGGATGACTGGGACCCCAGGGGGCAATGAGCAGTTCTTC.

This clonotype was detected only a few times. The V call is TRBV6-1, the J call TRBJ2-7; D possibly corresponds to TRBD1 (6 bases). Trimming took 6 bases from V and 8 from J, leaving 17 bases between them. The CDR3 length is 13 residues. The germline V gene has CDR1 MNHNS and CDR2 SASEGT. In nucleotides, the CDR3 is TGTGCCAGCAGCCCCCAGGCAGGGGACAAGCAGTACTTC. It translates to CASSPQAGDKQYF.

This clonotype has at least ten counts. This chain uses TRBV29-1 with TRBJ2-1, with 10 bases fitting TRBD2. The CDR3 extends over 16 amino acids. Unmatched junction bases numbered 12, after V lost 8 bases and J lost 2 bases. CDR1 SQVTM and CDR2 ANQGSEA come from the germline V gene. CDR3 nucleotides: TGCAGCTTTGTTGGCACAGCGGGAGGGACCTACAATGAGCAGTTCTTC. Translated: CSFVGTAGGTYNEQFF.

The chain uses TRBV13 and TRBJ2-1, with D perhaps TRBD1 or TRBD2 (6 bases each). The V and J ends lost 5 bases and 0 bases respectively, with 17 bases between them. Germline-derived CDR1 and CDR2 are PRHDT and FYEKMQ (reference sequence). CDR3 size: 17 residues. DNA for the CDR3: TGTGCCAGCAGCCGGAGACTAGGACAGCCCTCCTACAATGAGCAGTTCTTC. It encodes CASSRRLGQPSYNEQFF. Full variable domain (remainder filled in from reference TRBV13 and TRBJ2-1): AAGVIQSPRHLIKEKRETATLKCYPIPRHDTVYWYQQGPGQDPQFLISFYEKMQSDKGSIPDRFSAQQFSDYHSELNMSSLELGDSALYFCASSRRLGQPSYNEQFFGPGTRLTVL.

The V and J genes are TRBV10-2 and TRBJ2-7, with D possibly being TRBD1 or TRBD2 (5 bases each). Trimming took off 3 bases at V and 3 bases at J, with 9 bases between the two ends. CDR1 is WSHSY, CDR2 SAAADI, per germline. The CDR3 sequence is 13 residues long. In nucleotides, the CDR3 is TGCGCCAGCAGTGATTCGGGACGCTACGAGCAGTACTTC. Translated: CASSDSGRYEQYF.

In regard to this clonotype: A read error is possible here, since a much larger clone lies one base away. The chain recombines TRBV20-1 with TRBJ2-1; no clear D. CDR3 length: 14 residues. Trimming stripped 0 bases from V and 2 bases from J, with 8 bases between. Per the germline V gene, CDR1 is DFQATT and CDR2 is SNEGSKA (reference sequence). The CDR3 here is CSARDSRTYNEQFF. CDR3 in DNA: TGCAGTGCTAGAGATTCCCGGACCTACAATGAGCAGTTCTTC.

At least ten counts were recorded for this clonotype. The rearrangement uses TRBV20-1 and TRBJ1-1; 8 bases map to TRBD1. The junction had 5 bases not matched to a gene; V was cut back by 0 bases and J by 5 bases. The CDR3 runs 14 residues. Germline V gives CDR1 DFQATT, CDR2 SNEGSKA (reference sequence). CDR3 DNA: TGCAGTGCTAGAGAGAGCAGGGGGCTTACTGAAGCTTTCTTT. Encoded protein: CSARESRGLTEAFF.

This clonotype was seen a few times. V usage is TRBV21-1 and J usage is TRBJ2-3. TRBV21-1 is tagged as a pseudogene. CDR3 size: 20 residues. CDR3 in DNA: TGTGCCAGCAGCAAAGCTAGAAAGGTTAGAGGTTATGTTACGGGTCAAACGCAGTATTTT. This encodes CASSKARKVRGYVTGQTQYF.

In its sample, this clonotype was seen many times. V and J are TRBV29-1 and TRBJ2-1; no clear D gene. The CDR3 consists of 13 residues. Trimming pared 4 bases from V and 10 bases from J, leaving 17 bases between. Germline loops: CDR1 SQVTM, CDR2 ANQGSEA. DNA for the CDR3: TGCAGCGTTGGAACAGCCGCCCATGGCGAGCAGTTCTTC. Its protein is CSVGTAAHGEQFF.

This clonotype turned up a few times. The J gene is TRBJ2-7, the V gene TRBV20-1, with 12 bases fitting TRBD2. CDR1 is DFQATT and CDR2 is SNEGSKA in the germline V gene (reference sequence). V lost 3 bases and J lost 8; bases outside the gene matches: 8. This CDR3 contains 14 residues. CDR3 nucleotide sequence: TGCAGTGCTAGCCCGACTAGCGGGAGAAGGAAGCAGTACTTC. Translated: CSASPTSGRRKQYF.

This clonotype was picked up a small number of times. CDR3 bases: TGTGCCAGCAGTTCAATCCTCAGCGGGAGGAGGAGAGAGACCCAGTACTTC. Protein product: CASSSILSGRRRETQYF. The chain is built from TRBV27 and TRBJ2-5; TRBD2 matches at 9 bases. Trimming took 4 bases from V and 4 from J; bases not matched to a gene: 13. CDR1 and CDR2 from the germline V gene are MNHEY and SMNVEV (reference sequence). This CDR3 spans 17 amino acids.

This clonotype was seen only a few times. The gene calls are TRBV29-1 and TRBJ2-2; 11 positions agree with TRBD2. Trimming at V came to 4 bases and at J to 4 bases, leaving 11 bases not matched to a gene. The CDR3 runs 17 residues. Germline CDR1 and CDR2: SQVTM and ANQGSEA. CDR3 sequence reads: CSVVTSGSKFGTGELFF. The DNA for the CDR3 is TGCAGCGTTGTTACTAGCGGGAGTAAGTTCGGCACCGGGGAGCTGTTTTTT.

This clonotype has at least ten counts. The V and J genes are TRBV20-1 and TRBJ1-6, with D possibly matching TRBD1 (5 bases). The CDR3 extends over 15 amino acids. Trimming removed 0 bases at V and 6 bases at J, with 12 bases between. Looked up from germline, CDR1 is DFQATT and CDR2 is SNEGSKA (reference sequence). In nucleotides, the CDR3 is TGCAGTGCTAGAGAAGGGGAAGGTTCTAATTCACCCCTCCACTTT. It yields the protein CSAREGEGSNSPLHF.

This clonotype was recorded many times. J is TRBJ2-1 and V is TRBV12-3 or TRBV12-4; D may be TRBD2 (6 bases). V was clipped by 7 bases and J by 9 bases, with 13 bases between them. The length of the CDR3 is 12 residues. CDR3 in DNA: TGTGCCAGCACCCTGGGGGGTGGTGAGCAGTTCTTC. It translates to CASTLGGGEQFF.

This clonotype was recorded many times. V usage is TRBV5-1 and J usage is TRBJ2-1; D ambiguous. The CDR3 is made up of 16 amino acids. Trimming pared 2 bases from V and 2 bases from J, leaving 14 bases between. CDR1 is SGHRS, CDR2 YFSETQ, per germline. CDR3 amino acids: CASSFPFGGTYNEQFF. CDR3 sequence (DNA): TGCGCCAGCAGCTTCCCTTTTGGCGGCACCTACAATGAGCAGTTCTTC.

The CDR3 reads CASSLLGERYGYTF. The DNA of the CDR3 is TGTGCCAGCAGTTTATTGGGGGAGAGGTATGGCTACACCTTC. The chain combines TRBV12-3 or TRBV12-4 with TRBJ1-2; tentatively, D is TRBD1 (5 bases). V lost 2 bases and J lost 5, with 12 bases in between. The CDR3 spans 14 residues.

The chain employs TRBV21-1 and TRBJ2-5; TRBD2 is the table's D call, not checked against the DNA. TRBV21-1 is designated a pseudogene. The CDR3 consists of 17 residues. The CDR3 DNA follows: TGTGCCAGCAGCAAAGGAGGAACTTATCCCTCCCAAGAGACCCAGTACTTC. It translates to CASSKGGTYPSQETQYF.

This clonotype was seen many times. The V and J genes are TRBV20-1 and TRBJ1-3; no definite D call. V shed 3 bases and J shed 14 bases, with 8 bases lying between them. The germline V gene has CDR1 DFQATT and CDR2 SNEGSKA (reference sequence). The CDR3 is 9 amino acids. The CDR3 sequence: CSARIRLYF. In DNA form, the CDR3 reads TGCAGTGCTAGGATCAGATTATATTTT.

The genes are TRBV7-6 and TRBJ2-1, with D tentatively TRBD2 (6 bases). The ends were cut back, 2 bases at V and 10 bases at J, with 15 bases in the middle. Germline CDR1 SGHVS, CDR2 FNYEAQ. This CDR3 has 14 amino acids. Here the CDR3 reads CASSLRLAVYEQFF. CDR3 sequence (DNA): TGTGCCAGCAGCTTACGTTTAGCGGTCTACGAGCAGTTCTTC.